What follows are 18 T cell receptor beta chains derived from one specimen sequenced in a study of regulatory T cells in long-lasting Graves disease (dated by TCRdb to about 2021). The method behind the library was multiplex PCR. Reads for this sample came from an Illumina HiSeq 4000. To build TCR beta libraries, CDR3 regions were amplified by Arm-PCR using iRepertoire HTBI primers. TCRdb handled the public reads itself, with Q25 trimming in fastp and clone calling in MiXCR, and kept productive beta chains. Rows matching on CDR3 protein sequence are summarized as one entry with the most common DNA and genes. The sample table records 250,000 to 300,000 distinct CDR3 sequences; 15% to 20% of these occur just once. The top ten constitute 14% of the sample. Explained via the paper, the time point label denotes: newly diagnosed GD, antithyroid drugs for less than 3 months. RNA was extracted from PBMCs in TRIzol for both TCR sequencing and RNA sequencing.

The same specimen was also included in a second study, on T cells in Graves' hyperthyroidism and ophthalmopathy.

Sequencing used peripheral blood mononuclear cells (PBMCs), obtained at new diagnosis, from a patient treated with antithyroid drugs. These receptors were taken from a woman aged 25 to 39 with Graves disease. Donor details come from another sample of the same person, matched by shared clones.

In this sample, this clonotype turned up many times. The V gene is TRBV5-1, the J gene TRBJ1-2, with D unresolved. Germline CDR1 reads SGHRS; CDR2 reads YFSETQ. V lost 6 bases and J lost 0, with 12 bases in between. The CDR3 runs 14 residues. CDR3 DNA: TGCGCCAGCACCTACCTCTCCTCTAACTATGGCTACACCTTC. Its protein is CASTYLSSNYGYTF.

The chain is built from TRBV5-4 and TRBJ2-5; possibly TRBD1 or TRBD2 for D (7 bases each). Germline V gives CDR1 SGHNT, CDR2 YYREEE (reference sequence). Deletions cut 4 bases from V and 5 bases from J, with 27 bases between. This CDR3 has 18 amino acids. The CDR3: CASSTLFRGGDTGETQYF. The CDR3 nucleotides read TGTGCCAGCAGCACCCTTTTCAGGGGGGGGGACACCGGGGAGACCCAGTACTTC.

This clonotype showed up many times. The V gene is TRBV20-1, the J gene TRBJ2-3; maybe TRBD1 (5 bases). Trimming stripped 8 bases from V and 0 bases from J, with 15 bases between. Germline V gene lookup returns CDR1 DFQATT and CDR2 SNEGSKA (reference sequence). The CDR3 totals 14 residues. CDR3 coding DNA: TGCAGTCCCGCCCAGACAGCTAGCACAGATACGCAGTATTTT. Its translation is CSPAQTASTDTQYF.

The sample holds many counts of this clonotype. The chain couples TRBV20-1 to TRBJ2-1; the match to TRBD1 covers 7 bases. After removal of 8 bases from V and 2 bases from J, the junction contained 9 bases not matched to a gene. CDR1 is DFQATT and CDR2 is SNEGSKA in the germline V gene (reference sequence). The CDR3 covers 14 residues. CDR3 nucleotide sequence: TGCAGTTCGACTGACAGGGCCGCCTACAATGAGCAGTTCTTC. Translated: CSSTDRAAYNEQFF.

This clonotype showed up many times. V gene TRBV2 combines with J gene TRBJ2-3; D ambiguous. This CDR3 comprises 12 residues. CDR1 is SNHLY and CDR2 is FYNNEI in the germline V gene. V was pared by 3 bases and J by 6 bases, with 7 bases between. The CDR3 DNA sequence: TGTGCCAGCAGTGACTATCCGGATACGCAGTATTTT. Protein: CASSDYPDTQYF.

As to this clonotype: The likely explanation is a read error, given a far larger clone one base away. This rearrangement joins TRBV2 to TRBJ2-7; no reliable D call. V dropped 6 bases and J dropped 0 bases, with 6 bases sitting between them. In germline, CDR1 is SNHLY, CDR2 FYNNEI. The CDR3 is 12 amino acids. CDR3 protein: CASRDGSYEQYF. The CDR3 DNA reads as TGTGCCAGCAGGGACGGCTCCTACGAGCAGTACTTC.

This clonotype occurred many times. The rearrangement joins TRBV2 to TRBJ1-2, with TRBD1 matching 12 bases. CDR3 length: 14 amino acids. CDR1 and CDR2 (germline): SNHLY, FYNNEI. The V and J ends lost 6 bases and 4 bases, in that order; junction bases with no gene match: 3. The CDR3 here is CASREGQGAYGYTF. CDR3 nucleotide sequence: TGTGCCAGCAGAGAGGGACAGGGGGCCTATGGCTACACCTTC.

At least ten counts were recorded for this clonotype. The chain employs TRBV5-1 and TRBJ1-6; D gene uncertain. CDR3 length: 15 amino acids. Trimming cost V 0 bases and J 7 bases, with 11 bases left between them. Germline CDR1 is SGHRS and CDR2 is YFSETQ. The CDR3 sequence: CASSLEVGRNSPLHF. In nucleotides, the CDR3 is TGCGCCAGCAGCTTGGAAGTCGGACGAAATTCACCCCTCCACTTT.

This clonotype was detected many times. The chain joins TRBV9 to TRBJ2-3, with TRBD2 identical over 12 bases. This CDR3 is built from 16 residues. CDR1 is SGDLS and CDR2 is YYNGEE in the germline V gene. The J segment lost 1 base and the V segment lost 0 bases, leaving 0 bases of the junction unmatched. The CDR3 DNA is TGTGCCAGCAGCGTAGGGACTAGCGGGGGCACAGATACGCAGTATTTT. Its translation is CASSVGTSGGTDTQYF.

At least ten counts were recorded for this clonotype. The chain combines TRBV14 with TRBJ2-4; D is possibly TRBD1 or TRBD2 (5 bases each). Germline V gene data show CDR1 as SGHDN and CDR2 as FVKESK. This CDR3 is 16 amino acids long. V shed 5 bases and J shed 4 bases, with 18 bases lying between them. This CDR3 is CASSEKLGTEKNIQYF. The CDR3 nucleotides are TGTGCCAGCAGCGAGAAGCTCGGGACGGAAAAAAACATTCAGTACTTC.

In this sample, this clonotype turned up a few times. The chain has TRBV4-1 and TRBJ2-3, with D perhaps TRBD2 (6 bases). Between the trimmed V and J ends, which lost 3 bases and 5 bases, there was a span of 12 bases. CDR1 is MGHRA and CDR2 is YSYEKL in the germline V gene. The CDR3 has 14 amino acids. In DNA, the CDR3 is TGCGCCAGCAGCCACCTCGGGGGAGGAGATACGCAGTATTTT. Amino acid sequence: CASSHLGGGDTQYF.

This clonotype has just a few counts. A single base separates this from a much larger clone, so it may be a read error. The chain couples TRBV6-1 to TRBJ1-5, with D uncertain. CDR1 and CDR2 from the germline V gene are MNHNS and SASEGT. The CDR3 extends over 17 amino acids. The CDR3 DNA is TGTGCCAGCAGTGAAGGTTGGGGTGGACGCTACAATCAGACCCAGCATTTT. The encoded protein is CASSEGWGGRYNQTQHF.

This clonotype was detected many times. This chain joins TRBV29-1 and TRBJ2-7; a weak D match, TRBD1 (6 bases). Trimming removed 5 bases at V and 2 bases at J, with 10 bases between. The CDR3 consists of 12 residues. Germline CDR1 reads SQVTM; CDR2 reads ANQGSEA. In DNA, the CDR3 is TGCAGCGTTAATACAGGGCCCTACGAGCAGTACTTC. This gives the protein CSVNTGPYEQYF.

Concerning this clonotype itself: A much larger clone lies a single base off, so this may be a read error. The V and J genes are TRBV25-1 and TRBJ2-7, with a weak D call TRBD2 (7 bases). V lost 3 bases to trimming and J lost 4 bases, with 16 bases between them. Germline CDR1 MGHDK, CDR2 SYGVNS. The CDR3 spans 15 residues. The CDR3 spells CASSERTRGGYEQYF. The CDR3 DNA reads TGTGCCAGCAGTGAGCGGACTAGGGGGGGATACGAGCAGTACTTC.

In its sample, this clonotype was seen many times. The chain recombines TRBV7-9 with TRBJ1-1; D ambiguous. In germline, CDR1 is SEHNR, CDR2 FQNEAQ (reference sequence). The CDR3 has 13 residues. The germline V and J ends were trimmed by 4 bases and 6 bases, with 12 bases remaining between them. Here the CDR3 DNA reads TGTGCCAGCAGCTCCTCATTGGTTCCTGAAGCTTTCTTT. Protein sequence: CASSSSLVPEAFF.

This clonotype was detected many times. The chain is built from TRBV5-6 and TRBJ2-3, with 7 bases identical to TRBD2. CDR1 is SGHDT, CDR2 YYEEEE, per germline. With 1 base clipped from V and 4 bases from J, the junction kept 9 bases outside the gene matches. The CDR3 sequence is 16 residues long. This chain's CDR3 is CASSLRSLAVPDTQYF. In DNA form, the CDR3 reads TGTGCCAGCAGCTTGAGGTCCCTAGCGGTCCCAGATACGCAGTATTTT.

The DNA for the CDR3 is TGTGCCAGCAGGGGACTAGCGGGAGGGAAAGAATCCTACAATGAGCAGTTCTTC. It translates to CASRGLAGGKESYNEQFF. This chain uses TRBV27 with TRBJ2-5; the match to TRBD2 covers 16 bases. TRBJ2-1 matches the DNA end more closely, so the J call is doubtful. The CDR3 contains 18 residues. Germline CDR1 is MNHEY and CDR2 is SMNVEV (reference sequence).

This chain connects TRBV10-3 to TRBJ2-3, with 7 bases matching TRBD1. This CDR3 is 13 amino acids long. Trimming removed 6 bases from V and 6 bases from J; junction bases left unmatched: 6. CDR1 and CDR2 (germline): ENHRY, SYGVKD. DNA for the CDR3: TGTGCCATCAGCCCGGACAGGCGGGATACGCAGTATTTT. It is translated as CAISPDRRDTQYF.